The 21 T cell receptor beta chains below come from one sample, sequenced in a study of blood T cell repertoires in COVID-19. The table came from immunoSEQ multiplex PCR; TCRdb's copy has only in-frame clones and leaves some out. The table includes about 280,000 clones, more than 85% detected once. The sample comprised peripheral blood. The source of these receptors is a man in his forties with acute or convalescent COVID-19.

The gene calls are TRBV5-4 and TRBJ2-1, with D perhaps TRBD2 (6 bases). The CDR3 extends over 15 amino acids. Per the germline V gene, CDR1 is SGHNT and CDR2 is YYREEE (reference sequence). Trimming took 0 bases from V and 2 from J, leaving 9 bases between them. The CDR3 DNA reads as TGTGCCAGCAGCTTGGGTGGGGGGACCTACAATGAGCAGTTCTTC. Its translation is CASSLGGGTYNEQFF. The complete variable domain, with remaining parts taken from reference TRBV5-4 and TRBJ2-1, reads ETGVTQSPTHLIKTRGQQVTLRCSSQSGHNTVSWYQQALGQGPQFIFQYYREEENGRGNFPPRFSGLQFPNYSSELNVNALELDDSALYLCASSLGGGTYNEQFFGPGTRLTVL.

This clone was counted a few times. In DNA form, the CDR3 reads TGTGCCTGGAGTGTAACGGGGGTCTCCTACGAGCAGTACTTC. This encodes CAWSVTGVSYEQYF. The rearrangement uses TRBV30 and TRBJ2-7; TRBD2 might be the D (6 bases). This CDR3 has 14 residues. V was shortened by 0 bases and J by 0 bases, with 9 bases between the two germline ends. Germline CDR1 reads GTSNPN; CDR2 reads SVGIG (reference sequence).

V usage is TRBV5-4 and J usage is TRBJ1-2, with 11 bases fitting TRBD1. J was trimmed by 4 bases and V by 4 bases; bases with no gene match: 9. The CDR3 has 16 residues. CDR1 is SGHNT and CDR2 is YYREEE in the germline V gene (reference sequence). As DNA, the CDR3 is TGTGCCAGCAGCCCATACGGACAGGGGGCTGGCTATGGCTACACCTTC. It specifies CASSPYGQGAGYGYTF.

This chain uses TRBV13 with TRBJ1-6, with a possible D match to TRBD1 (6 bases). The CDR3 consists of 16 residues. Germline CDR1 PRHDT, CDR2 FYEKMQ (reference sequence). The germline V and J ends were trimmed by 6 bases and 7 bases, with 19 bases remaining between them. The CDR3 DNA is TGTGCCAGCAGGCTTTACAGGGAAGGGCGGAATTCACCCCTCCACTTT. This translates into CASRLYREGRNSPLHF.

The gene calls are TRBV18 and TRBJ1-1, with TRBD1 as a possible D gene (6 bases). The CDR3 totals 15 residues. Trimming cost V 3 bases and J 0 bases, with 11 bases left between them. The germline CDR1 and CDR2 sequences are KGHSH and LQKENI. The CDR3 coding sequence is TGTGCCAGCTCACCTCAGACAGGCCTGAACACTGAAGCTTTCTTT. This codes for CASSPQTGLNTEAFF.

This clone appeared a single time. The chain has TRBV10-2 and TRBJ1-5, with 8 bases aligning to TRBD1. The CDR3 length is 16 residues. Germline-derived CDR1 and CDR2 are WSHSY and SAAADI. The junction had 5 bases not matched to a gene; V was cut back by 0 bases and J by 4 bases. Written as DNA, the CDR3 is TGCGCCAGCAGTGAGTCTTGGACAGGGACGAATCAGCCCCAGCATTTT. It yields the protein CASSESWTGTNQPQHF.

This clone was found a few times. The chain is built from TRBV4-1 and TRBJ1-1; 7 positions agree with TRBD1. Unmatched junction bases numbered 8, after V lost 4 bases and J lost 0 bases. The germline gives CDR1 MGHRA, CDR2 YSYEKL. This CDR3 spans 16 amino acids. Here the CDR3 reads CASSRSGQALNTEAFF. The CDR3 bases are TGCGCCAGCAGCCGCTCCGGACAGGCCCTGAACACTGAAGCTTTCTTT.

The chain is built from TRBV5-1 and TRBJ2-7; D possibly corresponds to TRBD2 (5 bases). The CDR3 spans 13 residues. V was shortened by 4 bases and J by 3 bases, with 11 bases between the two germline ends. Per the germline V gene, CDR1 is SGHRS and CDR2 is YFSETQ. CDR3 region: CASSAGQLYEQYF. The CDR3 nucleotides are TGCGCCAGCAGCGCGGGTCAACTCTACGAGCAGTACTTC. Full variable domain (rest looked up from reference TRBV5-1 and TRBJ2-7): KAGVTQTPRYLIKTRGQQVTLSCSPISGHRSVSWYQQTPGQGLQFLFEYFSETQRNKGNFPGRFSGRQFSNSRSEMNVSTLELGDSALYLCASSAGQLYEQYFGPGTRLTVT.

V gene TRBV28 combines with J gene TRBJ1-5; D is possibly TRBD1 (6 bases). The CDR3 runs 13 residues. In germline, CDR1 is MDHEN, CDR2 SYDVKM. The V and J ends lost 6 bases and 7 bases respectively, with 13 bases between them. Here the CDR3 DNA reads TGTGCCAGCAGGAAACAGGGTGGGCAGCCCCAGCATTTT. Its protein is CASRKQGGQPQHF. The variable domain in full, with the rest retrieved from reference TRBV28 and TRBJ1-5, is DVKVTQSSRYLVKRTGEKVFLECVQDMDHENMFWYRQDPGLGLRLIYFSYDVKMKEKGDIPEGYSVSREKKERFSLILESASTNQTSMYLCASRKQGGQPQHFGDGTRLSIL.

This chain joins TRBV2 and TRBJ2-7; D possibly corresponds to TRBD1 (5 bases). Germline loops: CDR1 SNHLY, CDR2 FYNNEI. The V end lost 4 bases, the J end lost 3 bases, and 10 bases lay between the germline ends. The CDR3 length is 13 residues. The CDR3 sequence is CASSGSTDYEQYF. CDR3 in DNA: TGTGCCAGCAGTGGATCGACAGACTACGAGCAGTACTTC.

J is TRBJ1-1 and V is TRBV5-1; the D is unclear. This CDR3 is built from 12 residues. The V and J ends lost 0 bases and 5 bases respectively, with 5 bases between them. The V gene's germline CDR1 is SGHRS and CDR2 YFSETQ. As DNA, the CDR3 is TGCGCCAGCAGCTTGGATATAACTGAAGCTTTCTTT. This encodes CASSLDITEAFF.

This clone was seen once. V gene TRBV5-1 combines with J gene TRBJ2-3, with D unclear. Germline lookup yields CDR1 SGHRS and CDR2 YFSETQ. This CDR3 region has 13 residues. V dropped 3 bases and J dropped 6 bases, with 11 bases sitting between them. The CDR3 loop reads CASSYGSTDTQYF. The CDR3 DNA sequence: TGCGCCAGCAGCTACGGGTCCACCGATACGCAGTATTTT.

This chain links TRBV30 with TRBJ2-7; TRBD1 agrees at 8 bases. CDR1 is GTSNPN, CDR2 SVGIG, per germline (reference sequence). With 3 bases clipped from V and 3 bases from J, the junction kept 16 bases outside the gene matches. This CDR3 spans 17 amino acids. The CDR3 here is CAWSLPLRDRRFYEQYF. The CDR3 nucleotides are TGTGCCTGGAGCCTCCCCCTCCGGGACAGGCGATTCTACGAGCAGTACTTC.

The rearrangement uses TRBV19 and TRBJ2-7, with 7 nucleotides matching TRBD1. The ends lost 3 bases at V and 6 bases at J; junction bases unmatched: 11. The CDR3 length is 15 residues. From germline, CDR1 is LNHDA and CDR2 SQIVND (reference sequence). The CDR3 DNA reads as TGTGCCAGTAGTATTCTCCAGGGGGAGAGGGCCGAGCAGTACTTC. This encodes CASSILQGERAEQYF. Combining the CDR3 with reference TRBV19 and TRBJ2-7 gives the whole variable domain DGGITQSPKYLFRKEGQNVTLSCEQNLNHDAMYWYRQDPGQGLRLIYYSQIVNDFQKGDIAEGYSVSREKKESFPLTVTSAQKNPTAFYLCASSILQGERAEQYFGPGTRLTVT.

The CDR3 coding sequence is TGTGCCAGCAGCTTAGTTTGGGGGCTCTCTGGAAACACCATATATTTT. Translation: CASSLVWGLSGNTIYF. The V and J genes are TRBV7-2 and TRBJ1-3; possible D gene TRBD1, 6 bases. The CDR3 spans 16 residues. Germline V gene lookup returns CDR1 SGHTA and CDR2 FQGNSA. V lost 1 base and J 0 bases, leaving 10 bases between the germline ends.

The V call is TRBV5-1, the J call TRBJ2-2; maybe TRBD2 (6 bases). The V end lost 3 bases, the J end lost 6 bases, and 12 bases lay between the germline ends. Germline CDR1 SGHRS, CDR2 YFSETQ. The CDR3 totals 14 residues. The CDR3 coding sequence is TGCGCCAGCAGCTCCGGCGGGGCCCCCGGGGAGCTGTTTTTT. Its protein is CASSSGGAPGELFF.

This chain uses TRBV7-2 with TRBJ1-2; 7 nucleotides align to TRBD1. Germline values: CDR1 SGHTA, CDR2 FQGNSA. After removal of 5 bases from V and 0 bases from J, the junction contained 9 bases not matched to a gene. CDR3 length: 16 residues. CDR3 sequence: CASSVRQGRTNYGYTF. Written as DNA, the CDR3 is TGTGCCAGCAGCGTACGACAGGGAAGGACTAACTATGGCTACACCTTC. Complete variable domain (other parts from reference TRBV7-2 and TRBJ1-2): GAGVSQSPSNKVTEKGKDVELRCDPISGHTALYWYRQSLGQGLEFLIYFQGNSAPDKSGLPSDRFSAERTGGSVSTLTIQRTQQEDSAVYLCASSVRQGRTNYGYTFGSGTRLTVV.

This rearrangement joins TRBV5-1 to TRBJ1-2; a weak D match, TRBD1 (6 bases). CDR1 SGHRS and CDR2 YFSETQ come from the germline V gene. CDR3 length: 15 amino acids. Between the trimmed V and J ends, which lost 0 bases and 2 bases, there was a span of 11 bases. Here the CDR3 DNA reads TGCGCCAGCAGCTTGGTCCCGGGACAAAACTATGGCTACACCTTC. Translated, it gives CASSLVPGQNYGYTF.

The chain links TRBV4-1 to TRBJ1-2; 11 nucleotides line up with TRBD1. CDR1 MGHRA and CDR2 YSYEKL come from the germline V gene. The V and J ends lost 2 bases and 2 bases, in that order; junction bases with no gene match: 4. This CDR3 comprises 16 residues. DNA for the CDR3: TGCGCCAGCAGCCAATGGACAGGGGGCTTGAACTATGGCTACACCTTC. Translating gives CASSQWTGGLNYGYTF.

V gene TRBV14 combines with J gene TRBJ2-7, with 8 bases lining up with TRBD2. CDR1 SGHDN and CDR2 FVKESK come from the germline V gene. V lost 2 bases and J lost 5; bases outside the gene matches: 2. The CDR3 consists of 13 residues. The CDR3 nucleotides are TGTGCCAGCAGCCAAACGGGGGGGAACGAGCAGTACTTC. Amino acid sequence: CASSQTGGNEQYF.

The count of this clone is one. This chain connects TRBV11-2 to TRBJ1-2; the match to TRBD1 covers 7 bases. The CDR3 has 14 residues. Unmatched junction bases numbered 7, after V lost 4 bases and J lost 5 bases. Germline V gives CDR1 SGHAT, CDR2 FQNNGV. The CDR3 DNA reads as TGTGCCAGCAGCTCGGGACAGCAACCTTATGGCTACACCTTC. Amino acid sequence: CASSSGQQPYGYTF.